One and the same sample provided the 17 T cell receptor beta chains below, sequenced in a study of early stage breast cancer tumors. Assay: immunoSEQ multiplex PCR; the TCRdb copy retains only in-frame clones and omits some. The table has about 31,000 clones, just under 75% seen once; the top ten hold over 9.5%. Sequences were obtained from breast tumor tissue. Source of these receptors: a person aged 30-39 years with breast cancer.

This clone was detected a few times. The V and J genes are TRBV7-9 and TRBJ1-3; D is unclear. This CDR3 has 13 residues. Germline values: CDR1 SEHNR, CDR2 FQNEAQ (reference sequence). With 5 bases removed from V and 2 bases from J, the gap between germline ends came to 7 bases. The CDR3 nucleotides read TGTGCCAGCAGCGGGATCCCTGGAAACACCATATATTTT. This translates into CASSGIPGNTIYF.

The V gene is TRBV4-3, the J gene TRBJ2-7; D gene uncertain. The germline CDR1 and CDR2 sequences are LGHNA and YSLEER. The V end was cut by 0 bases, the J end by 3 bases, with 21 bases between. The CDR3 has 18 amino acids. The CDR3 region has the DNA TGCGCCAGCAGCCAAGATCCCCCCGTGGACCAGGCCTTCTACGAGCAGTACTTC. It specifies CASSQDPPVDQAFYEQYF.

The chain combines TRBV6-5 with TRBJ2-1; D may be TRBD1 (6 bases). CDR3 length: 13 residues. The V and J ends lost 10 bases and 6 bases respectively, with 16 bases between them. The germline CDR1 and CDR2 sequences are MNHEY and SVGAGI. The CDR3 DNA is TGTGCCACGACCAAACAGGGCGGCAATGAGCAGTTCTTC. This translates into CATTKQGGNEQFF.

This clone was seen more than once but under ten times. The chain combines TRBV4-1 with TRBJ2-1, with D perhaps TRBD2 (6 bases). From germline, CDR1 is MGHRA and CDR2 YSYEKL. The CDR3 runs to 16 residues. The V end was cut by 0 bases, the J end by 6 bases, with 15 bases between. Here the CDR3 reads CASSQDELALINEQFF. The CDR3 DNA reads TGCGCCAGCAGCCAAGATGAACTAGCTTTAATCAATGAGCAGTTCTTC.

The chain combines TRBV5-4 with TRBJ1-6; D uncertain. This CDR3 has 13 amino acids. Germline V gives CDR1 SGHNT, CDR2 YYREEE (reference sequence). V was pared by 3 bases and J by 6 bases, with 7 bases between. Written as DNA, the CDR3 is TGTGCCAGCAGCTGGGCCCTTAATTCACCCCTCCACTTT. Its protein product is CASSWALNSPLHF.

The rearrangement uses TRBV19 and TRBJ1-5; D is perhaps TRBD1 (5 bases). The CDR3 is made up of 16 amino acids. Between the trimmed V and J ends, which lost 4 bases and 0 bases, there was a span of 13 bases. The germline CDR1 and CDR2 sequences are LNHDA and SQIVND (reference sequence). CDR3 nucleotide sequence: TGTGCCAGTAGTAGGGGCGGCGCGGCTAGCAATCAGCCCCAGCATTTT. It specifies CASSRGGAASNQPQHF.

CDR3 DNA: TGTGCCAGCAGCTTCGACACAAGCACAGATACGCAGTATTTT. Protein sequence: CASSFDTSTDTQYF. The chain combines TRBV11-3 with TRBJ2-3; D gene uncertain. V lost 3 bases to trimming and J lost 0 bases, with 7 bases between them. The CDR3 totals 14 residues. Germline CDR1 reads SGHNT; CDR2 reads YENEEA.

The genes are TRBV30 and TRBJ2-7; D gene ambiguous. The V and J ends lost 0 bases and 3 bases respectively, with 9 bases between them. This CDR3 region has 13 residues. Looked up from germline, CDR1 is GTSNPN and CDR2 is SVGIG (reference sequence). The CDR3 loop reads CAWSVLGLYEQYF. CDR3 DNA sequence: TGTGCCTGGAGTGTACTCGGTCTCTACGAGCAGTACTTC.

CDR3 nucleotide sequence: TGTGCCAGCAGCACGAGTCTCTCTGAAGCTTTCTTT. Its translation: CASSTSLSEAFF. The V and J genes are TRBV7-9 and TRBJ1-1; D is undetermined. Germline values: CDR1 SEHNR, CDR2 FQNEAQ (reference sequence). Trimming took off 5 bases at V and 6 bases at J, with 10 bases between the two ends. The CDR3 consists of 12 residues.

V is TRBV7-6 and J is TRBJ2-2, with a weak D call TRBD1 (6 bases). Germline V gives CDR1 SGHVS, CDR2 FNYEAQ. CDR3 length: 14 residues. The ends were cut back, 3 bases at V and 6 bases at J, with 11 bases in the middle. The CDR3 here is CASSFAGTSGELFF. As DNA, the CDR3 is TGTGCCAGCAGCTTCGCCGGGACATCCGGGGAGCTGTTTTTT.

V is TRBV9 and J is TRBJ1-2, with D uncertain. CDR1 SGDLS and CDR2 YYNGEE come from the germline V gene. CDR3 length: 14 residues. V lost 3 bases and J 2 bases, leaving 11 bases between the germline ends. The chain's CDR3 is CASSGPTLNYGYTF. The CDR3 nucleotides read TGTGCCAGCAGCGGCCCGACACTGAACTATGGCTACACCTTC. The variable domain in full, with the rest retrieved from reference TRBV9 and TRBJ1-2, is DSGVTQTPKHLITATGQRVTLRCSPRSGDLSVYWYQQSLDQGLQFLIQYYNGEERAKGNILERFSAQQFPDLHSELNLSSLELGDSALYFCASSGPTLNYGYTFGSGTRLTVV.

V gene TRBV29-1 combines with J gene TRBJ2-3, with 10 bases fitting TRBD2. J gave up 6 bases and V 3 bases, and 12 bases lay outside the gene matches. Germline values: CDR1 SQVTM, CDR2 ANQGSEA. The CDR3 has 16 residues. The CDR3 bases are TGCAGCGTTGACCTAGCGGGAGACCCAGGAGTGGATACGCAGTATTTT. Its translation is CSVDLAGDPGVDTQYF.

The chain uses TRBV7-3 and TRBJ1-2, with D unresolved. This CDR3 spans 13 amino acids. CDR1 is SGHTA, CDR2 FQGTGA, per germline. Trimming took 1 base from V and 5 from J, leaving 8 bases between them. The CDR3 DNA reads as TGTGCCAGCAGCTTAATTTCCGGGTATGGCTACACCTTC. Protein product: CASSLISGYGYTF.

The CDR3 reads CASSHRVHGQGTNYGYTF. The CDR3 DNA sequence: TGCGCCAGCAGCCATCGGGTCCACGGACAGGGAACTAACTATGGCTACACCTTC. The chain links TRBV4-1 to TRBJ1-2, with 8 bases that match TRBD1. Germline V gives CDR1 MGHRA, CDR2 YSYEKL. This CDR3 has 18 residues. With V trimmed by 3 bases and J by 0 bases, 12 bases remained unmatched.

This chain joins TRBV29-1 and TRBJ2-2; possible D gene TRBD1, 6 bases. The V end was cut by 4 bases, the J end by 5 bases, with 14 bases between. The CDR3 is 14 residues long. Germline V gives CDR1 SQVTM, CDR2 ANQGSEA. The CDR3 protein is CSVAQGVRTGELFF. The CDR3, as DNA: TGCAGCGTTGCACAGGGAGTGAGGACCGGGGAGCTGTTTTTT.

The rearrangement links TRBV7-9 to TRBJ2-1; 12 bases map to TRBD2. The germline V gene has CDR1 SEHNR and CDR2 FQNEAQ (reference sequence). Trimming took 5 bases from V and 1 from J; bases not matched to a gene: 6. This CDR3 comprises 17 residues. As DNA, the CDR3 is TGTGCCAGCAGCCCGAGGACTAGCGGGAAGTCCTACAATGAGCAGTTCTTC. It translates to CASSPRTSGKSYNEQFF.

The chain has TRBV19 and TRBJ2-2; D might be TRBD1 or TRBD2, each matching 5 bases. Deletions cut 4 bases from V and 7 bases from J, with 28 bases between. Germline values: CDR1 LNHDA, CDR2 SQIVND (reference sequence). The CDR3 extends over 19 amino acids. The CDR3 loop is CASSTPGVGAWADYGELFF. For the CDR3, the DNA is TGTGCCAGTAGTACGCCCGGCGTCGGGGCCTGGGCGGATTACGGGGAGCTGTTTTTT.